This T cell receptor (beta chain) was captured by sequencing in a study of identical twins. The CDR3 consists of 10 residues. The V gene's germline CDR1 is SQVTM and CDR2 ANQGSEA. Note on this clonotype: What it recognizes is unknown. Mismatch with germline at one junction end may stem from a read error.

After template switching added a universal primer site, the resulting cDNA carried unique molecular identifiers. One entry per CDR3 protein results from TCRdb running MiXCR on the 5' RACE reads. This table holds 250,000 to 350,000 distinct CDR3 sequences, more than 6.5% found once. Whole-study findings and limits: Among monozygotic twins, out-of-frame TCR alpha sharing exceeded what models predicted. Interpretation of the results relied on cross-sectional statistical analysis and not on following the same donors.

This sample was also put to use in a study of yellow fever vaccine responses in identical twins.

Source material: memory (CD45RO+) T cells sorted from blood. The source of this sequence is a woman younger than 30 in good health. The J gene is TRBJ1-1, the V gene TRBV29-1; no definite D call. CDR3 sequence (DNA): TGCAGCGCCGAAGGGTGGCACACTGTCTTT. It is translated as CSAEGWHTVF.